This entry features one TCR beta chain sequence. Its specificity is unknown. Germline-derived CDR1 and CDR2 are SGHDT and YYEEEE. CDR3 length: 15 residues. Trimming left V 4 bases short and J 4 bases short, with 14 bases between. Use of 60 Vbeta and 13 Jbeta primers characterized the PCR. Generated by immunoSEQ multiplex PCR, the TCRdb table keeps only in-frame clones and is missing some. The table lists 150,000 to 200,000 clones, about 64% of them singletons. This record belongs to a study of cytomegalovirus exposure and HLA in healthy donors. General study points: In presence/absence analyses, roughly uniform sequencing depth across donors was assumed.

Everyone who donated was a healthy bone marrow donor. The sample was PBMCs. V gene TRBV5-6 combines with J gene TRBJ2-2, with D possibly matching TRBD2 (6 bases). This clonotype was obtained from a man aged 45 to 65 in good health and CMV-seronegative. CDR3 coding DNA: TGTGCCAGCAGCCATGGTAGGGGAGGCACCGGGGAGCTGTTTTTT. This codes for CASSHGRGGTGELFF.